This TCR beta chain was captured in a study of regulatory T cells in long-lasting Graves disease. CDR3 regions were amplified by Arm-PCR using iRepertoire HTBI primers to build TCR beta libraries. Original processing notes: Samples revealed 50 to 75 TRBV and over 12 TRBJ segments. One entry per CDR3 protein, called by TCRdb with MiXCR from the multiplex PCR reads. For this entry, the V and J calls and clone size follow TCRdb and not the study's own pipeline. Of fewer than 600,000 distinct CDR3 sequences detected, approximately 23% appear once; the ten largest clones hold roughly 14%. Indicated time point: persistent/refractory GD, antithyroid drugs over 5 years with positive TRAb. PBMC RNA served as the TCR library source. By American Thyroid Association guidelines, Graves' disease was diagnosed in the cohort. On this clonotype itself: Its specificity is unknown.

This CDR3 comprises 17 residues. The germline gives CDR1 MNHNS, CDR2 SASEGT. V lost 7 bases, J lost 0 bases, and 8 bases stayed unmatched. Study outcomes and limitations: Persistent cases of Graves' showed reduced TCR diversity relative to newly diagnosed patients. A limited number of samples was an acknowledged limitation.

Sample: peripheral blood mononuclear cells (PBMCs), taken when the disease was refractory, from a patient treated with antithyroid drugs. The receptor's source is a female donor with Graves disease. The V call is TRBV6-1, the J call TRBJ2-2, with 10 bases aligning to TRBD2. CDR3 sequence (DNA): TGTGCCAGCAAGAAAGCGGGGGGGCCGGCGAACACCGGGGAGCTGTTTTTT. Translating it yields CASKKAGGPANTGELFF.